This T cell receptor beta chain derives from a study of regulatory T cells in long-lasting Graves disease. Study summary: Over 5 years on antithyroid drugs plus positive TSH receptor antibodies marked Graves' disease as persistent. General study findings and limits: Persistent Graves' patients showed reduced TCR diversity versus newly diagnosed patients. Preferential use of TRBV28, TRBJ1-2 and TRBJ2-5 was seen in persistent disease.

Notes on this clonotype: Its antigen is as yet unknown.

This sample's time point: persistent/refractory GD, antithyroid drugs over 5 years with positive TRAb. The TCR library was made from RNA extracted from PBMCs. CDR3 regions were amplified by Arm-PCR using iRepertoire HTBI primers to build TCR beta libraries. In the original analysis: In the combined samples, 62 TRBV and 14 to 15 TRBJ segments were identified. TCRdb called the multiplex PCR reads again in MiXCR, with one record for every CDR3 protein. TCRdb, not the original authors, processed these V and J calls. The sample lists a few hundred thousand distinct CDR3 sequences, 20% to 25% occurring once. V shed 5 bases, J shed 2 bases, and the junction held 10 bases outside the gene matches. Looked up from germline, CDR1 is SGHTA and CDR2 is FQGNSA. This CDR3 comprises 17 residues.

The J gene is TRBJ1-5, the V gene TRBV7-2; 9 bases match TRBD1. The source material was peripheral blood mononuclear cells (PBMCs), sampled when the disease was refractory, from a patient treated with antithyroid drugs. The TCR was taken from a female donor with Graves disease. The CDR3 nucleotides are TGTGCCAGCAGCCCCGACAGGGGGGGAAGCGGCAATCAGCCCCAGCATTTT. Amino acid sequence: CASSPDRGGSGNQPQHF.